Given below is one T cell receptor (beta chain) in context. In its sample, this clonotype was seen a few times. Its cognate antigen has yet to be identified. No quality values exist for individual bases; no much larger clone is one base distant. This sample's treatment or condition label indicates: live attenuated yellow fever vaccine strain. A standard Ficoll-Paque protocol was used to isolate PBMCs from peripheral blood. Dynabeads CD4 and CD8 positive selection kits were used to isolate the CD4 and CD8 T-cell fractions. TriZol was used to extract RNA from bulk PBMCs, from CD4 and CD8 fractions, and from dextramer-positive and dextramer-negative fractions. TCR cDNA was made using 5'RACE template switching, a step that added a universal primer site and unique molecular identifiers. cDNA synthesis was primed from both the TCR alpha and TCR beta constant segments. Library amplification used two PCR steps, and the second PCR step added sample barcodes and sequencing adapters. Sequencing of libraries was performed on Illumina HiSeq 2500 (2x100 bp) or NovaSeq (2x150 bp). The authors' analysis ran thus. Demultiplexing of reads and collapsing into UMI consensus sequences were performed with MIGEC, and V(D)J alignment was carried out with MiXCR. Using edgeR on replicate PBMC samples, clonotypes were called vaccine-responding if FDR was below 0.01 and the log2 fold change was above 5 up to day 15. Bulk clonotypes were assigned CD4 or CD8 identity according to which sequenced CD4 or CD8 repertoire held them at higher abundance. TCRdb took the public reads, trimmed them with fastp at Q25, ran MiXCR for clone calling and kept in-frame beta chains. Here each entry gathers all rows of one CDR3 protein and keeps the most common genes and DNA. The V and J calls, along with clone size, are taken from TCRdb and not from the paper's own processing. Counted in this sample were tens of thousands of distinct CDR3 sequences; around 7% of them appeared once. The ten largest clones capture 40% of the sample.

The data derive from a study of T cells after yellow fever vaccination (dated by TCRdb to about 2019). For the study in its entirety: Libraries from fractions with low cell numbers were prepared with the SMART-Seq v4 Ultra Low Input RNA kit. To track T-cell clones before and after primary and booster YFV17D yellow fever vaccination, bulk TCR alpha and beta repertoires were sequenced longitudinally. Blood samples were taken at several timepoints before and after primary and secondary immunization, and bulk PBMC replicates and cell subsets were isolated. Two healthy male donors, one aged 18 to 30 and one aged 30 to 40 years, were included in the cohort. What the work shows at the level of the full study, not this receptor alone: Most clones expanded after primary vaccination (roughly 96% of CD4 and 88% of CD8) were re-detected after the booster, suggesting that broad memory maintenance occurred. A small share of clonotypes occurred in both CD4 and CD8 compartments, likely arising from convergent recombination. FACS-sorted repertoires could contain abundant contaminating clonotypes from the bulk population, so computational filtering was required. Compared with the primary T-cell response, the secondary T-cell response was weaker but faster, peaking on day 5 rather than day 15. Because the study included only a couple of donors, the extent to which the findings can be generalized is limited.

CDR3 length: 15 amino acids, cysteine to phenylalanine. Kept here is only the CDR3 DNA, which spans 45 bases and is read in frame from base 1. For this chain, trimming is 5 bases at the V end and 3 bases at the J end, and the number of junction bases without a gene match is 5. CDR1 and CDR2 are drawn from the germline V gene: SGHTA, FQGNSA. The V and J segments used are TRBV7-2 and TRBJ1-2; 11 central bases correspond to TRBD1. The sequenced sample was CD8+ T cells sorted from PBMCs, obtained on the day of the first yellow fever vaccination. The sequence derives from a man between 18 and 29 years old who received the YFV17D yellow fever vaccine. The CDR3 sequence is CASSTWDRGDYGYTF. The DNA sequence is given as TGTGCCAGCAGCACGTGGGACAGGGGGGACTATGGCTACACCTTC.